This T cell receptor (beta chain) was obtained from a study of shared clonotypes between healthy human individuals. General study findings and limits: At large depth, rarefaction still showed sorted-subset sequencing to be incomplete.

From germline, CDR1 is WNHNN and CDR2 SYGVQD (reference sequence). Trimming cost V 6 bases and J 3 bases, with 8 bases left between them. This CDR3 comprises 13 residues. Generated by immunoSEQ multiplex PCR, the TCRdb table keeps only in-frame clones and is missing some. The sample carries 550,000 to 850,000 clones, approximately 74% recorded once. This clone has only a few counts. Its antigen remains unidentified. This same CDR3 is encoded by further DNA sequences in the sample. Material: memory CD4+ T cells sorted from blood. The subset: CD45RA-negative fraction. This TCR derives from a woman in her twenties or thirties in good health. The chain has TRBV10-1 and TRBJ2-2; D ambiguous. The CDR3 DNA reads TGCGCCAGCAGAGCCGACTACACCGGGGAGCTGTTTTTT. Protein: CASRADYTGELFF.